Shown below are 19 T cell receptor beta chains from a single sample sequenced in a study of cytomegalovirus exposure and HLA in healthy donors. 13 Jbeta primers and 60 Vbeta primers were used for the PCR. TCRdb's copy holds only in-frame clones and misses some; the assay was immunoSEQ multiplex PCR. The repertoire holds 150,000 to 160,000 clones, with over 75% as singletons. Specimen: PBMCs. The receptors here all came from a woman in her thirties or forties in good health and CMV-seropositive.

The count of this clone is one. The V gene is TRBV7-3, the J gene TRBJ2-1, with a weak D call TRBD1 (5 bases). The CDR3 runs 18 residues. Trimming removed 5 bases from V and 2 bases from J, with 22 bases in between. Germline CDR1 and CDR2: SGHTA and FQGTGA. CDR3 loop: CASSLRALGEGAYNEQFF. The DNA of the CDR3 is TGTGCCAGCAGCCTCCGTGCATTAGGGGAAGGGGCCTACAATGAGCAGTTCTTC.

The rearrangement links TRBV5-4 to TRBJ2-3, with TRBD2 matching 9 bases. CDR1 SGHNT and CDR2 YYREEE come from the germline V gene (reference sequence). Trimming at V came to 4 bases and at J to 3 bases, leaving 9 bases not matched to a gene. This CDR3 has 16 amino acids. The CDR3 region has the DNA TGTGCCAGCAGCCTACCTGCGGGAGGGCCGACAGATACGCAGTATTTT. Translation: CASSLPAGGPTDTQYF.

V and J are TRBV19 and TRBJ2-1; 11 bases fit TRBD2. Germline V gives CDR1 LNHDA, CDR2 SQIVND (reference sequence). The CDR3 sequence is 18 residues long. After removal of 4 bases from V and 7 bases from J, the junction contained 15 bases not matched to a gene. CDR3 bases: TGTGCCAGTAGTACTAGATATGTACTAGCGGGAGTTGGAAATGAGCAGTTCTTC. Its protein is CASSTRYVLAGVGNEQFF.

The chain combines TRBV19 with TRBJ2-7; maybe TRBD1 (5 bases). This CDR3 is built from 14 residues. V shed 4 bases and J shed 4 bases, with 14 bases lying between them. CDR1 and CDR2 (germline): LNHDA, SQIVND (reference sequence). The CDR3 bases are TGTGCCAGTAGTAGGGCAGGGTCGGTATACGAGCAGTACTTC. This translates into CASSRAGSVYEQYF.

There are a few counts of this clone. The rearrangement joins TRBV30 to TRBJ1-3, with 7 bases matching TRBD1. Germline assignment: CDR1 GTSNPN and CDR2 SVGIG (reference sequence). The CDR3 sequence is 14 residues long. The J segment lost 2 bases and the V segment lost 3 bases, leaving 4 bases of the junction unmatched. The CDR3 region has the DNA TGTGCCTGGAGAGGGACAGTTCCTGGAAACACCATATATTTT. This gives the protein CAWRGTVPGNTIYF.

The J gene is TRBJ2-3, the V gene TRBV4-2; tentative D call: TRBD2 (5 bases). CDR3 size: 15 residues. V lost 0 bases and J 5 bases, leaving 12 bases between the germline ends. Germline values: CDR1 LGHNA, CDR2 YNFKEQ. The CDR3 DNA follows: TGTGCCAGCAGCCAAGAAAGAGCGGCCTTAGATACGCAGTATTTT. The encoded protein is CASSQERAALDTQYF.

This chain connects TRBV27 to TRBJ2-2; TRBD2 might be the D (6 bases). Per germline, CDR1 MNHEY and CDR2 SMNVEV (reference sequence). The CDR3 is 15 residues long. V lost 6 bases, J lost 5 bases, and 16 bases lay in between. This CDR3 reads CASSPRGTLTGELFF. DNA for the CDR3: TGTGCCAGCAGCCCTCGGGGGACTCTTACCGGGGAGCTGTTTTTT.

V is TRBV7-9 and J is TRBJ2-6, with 12 bases that match TRBD1. The CDR3 is 16 residues long. The J segment lost 2 bases and the V segment lost 4 bases, leaving 0 bases of the junction unmatched. Per the germline V gene, CDR1 is SEHNR and CDR2 is FQNEAQ (reference sequence). The CDR3 spells CASSWDRGPGANVLTF. The CDR3 coding sequence is TGTGCCAGCAGCTGGGACAGGGGGCCTGGGGCCAACGTCCTGACTTTC.

This chain uses TRBV2 with TRBJ2-7, with 7 bases matching TRBD1. Germline loops: CDR1 SNHLY, CDR2 FYNNEI. J lost 3 bases, V lost 1 base, and 3 bases had no gene match. CDR3 length: 14 residues. Here the CDR3 DNA reads TGTGCCAGCAGTGAAGTTGGGACAGTCTACGAGCAGTACTTC. Translating gives CASSEVGTVYEQYF. Using reference TRBV2 and TRBJ2-7 for the parts outside the CDR3, the full variable domain is EPEVTQTPSHQVTQMGQEVILRCVPISNHLYFYWYRQILGQKVEFLVSFYNNEISEKSEIFDDQFSVERPDGSNFTLKIRSTKLEDSAMYFCASSEVGTVYEQYFGPGTRLTVT.

The J gene is TRBJ2-7, the V gene TRBV7-8; TRBD1 matches at 8 bases. CDR1 and CDR2 from the germline V gene are SGHVS and FQNEAQ. The CDR3 consists of 15 residues. V gave up 5 bases and J gave up 4 bases; unmatched junction bases: 10. CDR3 DNA sequence: TGTGCCAGCAGCAAAATAACCGGGACAGGTTACGAGCAGTACTTC. The encoded protein is CASSKITGTGYEQYF.

This clone was observed once. This CDR3 reads CAWRRDSYNEQFF. DNA for the CDR3: TGTGCCTGGAGACGGGATTCCTACAATGAGCAGTTCTTC. This rearrangement joins TRBV30 to TRBJ2-1; tentative D call: TRBD2 (5 bases). CDR3 length: 13 amino acids. Trimming took 3 bases from V and 1 from J, leaving 7 bases between them. From germline, CDR1 is GTSNPN and CDR2 SVGIG (reference sequence).

The chain carries TRBV11-3 and TRBJ2-7, with 8 bases aligning to TRBD1. Germline CDR1 is SGHNT and CDR2 is YENEEA. The CDR3 contains 15 residues. J lost 4 bases, V lost 1 base, and 6 bases had no gene match. The CDR3 bases are TGTGCCAGCAGCTTAGGTGGAACAGGGGGGTACGAGCAGTACTTC. It yields the protein CASSLGGTGGYEQYF.

This clone came up once. J is TRBJ2-5 and V is TRBV6-1, with 10 nucleotides matching TRBD2. This CDR3 is built from 16 residues. The germline V gene has CDR1 MNHNS and CDR2 SASEGT. J lost 4 bases, V lost 6 bases, and 11 bases had no gene match. The CDR3 spells CASREQAGGFLETQYF. CDR3 nucleotide sequence: TGTGCCAGCAGGGAACAAGCGGGAGGGTTCCTAGAGACCCAGTACTTC.

Worth noting for this clone: This specimen includes other DNA sequences encoding the same CDR3. The chain couples TRBV29-1 to TRBJ2-3, with 14 bases fitting TRBD2. Germline CDR1 SQVTM, CDR2 ANQGSEA. The V segment lost 2 bases and the J segment 3 bases; nucleotides outside the gene matches: 1. There are 15 residues in the CDR3. In DNA, the CDR3 is TGCAGCGTTGAAAGGACTAGCGGGGGGACAGATACGCAGTATTTT. Translating it yields CSVERTSGGTDTQYF.

The CDR3 sequence: CASSPGTSGSFNEQFF. CDR3 coding DNA: TGTGCCAGCAGCCCCGGGACTAGCGGGAGTTTCAATGAGCAGTTCTTC. The gene calls are TRBV7-6 and TRBJ2-1; 14 positions agree with TRBD2. The germline gives CDR1 SGHVS, CDR2 FNYEAQ. Trimming removed 5 bases from V and 6 bases from J; junction bases left unmatched: 6. The CDR3 covers 16 residues.

This chain joins TRBV5-4 and TRBJ2-3, with 16 bases that match TRBD2. The ends lost 4 bases at V and 5 bases at J; junction bases unmatched: 7. The CDR3 is 17 amino acids. The germline V gene has CDR1 SGHNT and CDR2 YYREEE (reference sequence). The CDR3 DNA reads as TGTGCCAGCAGCACCCCGGGACTAGCGGGGGGGGTAGATACGCAGTATTTT. Its protein product is CASSTPGLAGGVDTQYF.

The chain couples TRBV5-8 to TRBJ2-2; D is ambiguous. Trimming left V 3 bases short and J 6 bases short, with 9 bases between. The CDR3 runs 13 residues. Germline V gives CDR1 SGHTS, CDR2 YDEGEE. The CDR3, as DNA: TGTGCCAGCAGCTGGCGCGGCTCCGGGGAGCTGTTTTTT. It yields the protein CASSWRGSGELFF.

This clone was counted a few times. CDR3 residues: CSVEDPRPGRVSGEQYF. The CDR3 bases are TGCAGCGTTGAAGACCCCCGACCCGGGAGGGTTTCGGGCGAGCAGTACTTC. The chain links TRBV29-1 to TRBJ2-7, with TRBD2 matching over 8 bases. This CDR3 contains 17 residues. The V gene's germline CDR1 is SQVTM and CDR2 ANQGSEA. Unmatched junction bases numbered 16, after V lost 0 bases and J lost 6 bases.

This sequence joins TRBV28 and TRBJ2-7, with D uncertain. The V gene's germline CDR1 is MDHEN and CDR2 SYDVKM. The CDR3 has 15 amino acids. Trimming stripped 3 bases from V and 0 bases from J, with 12 bases between. The CDR3 DNA reads as TGTGCCAGCAGTTTTATTGAGGATAGCTCCTACGAGCAGTACTTC. Protein: CASSFIEDSSYEQYF.